Presented here are 9 T cell receptor beta chains from one specimen sequenced in a study of technical replicates of blood from a few donors. Only in-frame clones appear in the TCRdb table, and some are missing; sequencing was by immunoSEQ multiplex PCR. The sample lists tens of thousands of clones; approximately 95% were seen once. The sequencing sample was made of T cells isolated from PBMCs. These receptors were obtained from a human donor in good health.

This chain joins TRBV7-8 and TRBJ1-1, with 8 bases fitting TRBD1. Germline trimming cut 3 bases from V and 11 bases from J; bases unmatched to any gene: 11. The V gene's germline CDR1 is SGHVS and CDR2 FQNEAQ. There are 14 residues in the CDR3. CDR3 nucleotide sequence: TGTGCCAGCAGCTTTGGGACAGGAGGGGACCGGGCTTTCTTT. It yields the protein CASSFGTGGDRAFF. Filled out from reference TRBV7-8 and TRBJ1-1, the complete variable domain reads GAGVSQSPRYKVAKRGQDVALRCDPISGHVSLFWYQQALGQGPEFLTYFQNEAQLDKSGLPSDRFFAERPEGSVSTLKIQRTQQEDSAVYLCASSFGTGGDRAFFGQGTRLTVV.

This clone was seen once. The CDR3 bases are TGTGCCAGCAGCTTCGGTACAGCTAGAAACACCATATATTTT. This gives the protein CASSFGTARNTIYF. The chain has TRBV7-2 and TRBJ1-3; D not resolved. This CDR3 region has 14 residues. From germline, CDR1 is SGHTA and CDR2 FQGNSA. The V end was cut by 3 bases, the J end by 5 bases, with 11 bases between.

Concerning this clone: Here the CDR3 omits its conserved ending phenylalanine or tryptophan, so a read error is the likely source. In nucleotides, the CDR3 is TGTGCCAGCGGTGACAGGGGTTTGAATTCACCCCTCCACCTT. Translation: CASGDRGLNSPLHL. The V and J genes are TRBV7-6 and TRBJ1-6, with 8 bases lining up with TRBD1. CDR1 SGHVS and CDR2 FNYEAQ come from the germline V gene. The V and J ends lost 8 bases and 7 bases, in that order; junction bases with no gene match: 7. The CDR3 has 14 residues.

The chain links TRBV10-1 to TRBJ2-3; D is uncertain. The germline V and J ends were trimmed by 5 bases and 2 bases, with 8 bases remaining between them. The CDR3 spans 13 residues. CDR1 and CDR2 from the germline V gene are WNHNN and SYGVQD (reference sequence). The CDR3 sequence: CASSLRVTDTQYF. The CDR3 DNA reads as TGCGCCAGCAGTCTCCGGGTCACAGATACGCAGTATTTT.

The chain's CDR3 is CASSDSSGYTF. The DNA of the CDR3 is TGTGCCAGTAGTGACAGCTCTGGCTACACCTTC. The J gene is TRBJ1-2, the V gene TRBV19; tentative D call: TRBD1 (5 bases). Germline CDR1 reads LNHDA; CDR2 reads SQIVND (reference sequence). V lost 5 bases and J 7 bases, leaving 8 bases between the germline ends. CDR3 length: 11 residues.

The chain has TRBV2 and TRBJ2-3, with unresolved D. V was clipped by 5 bases and J by 0 bases, with 9 bases between them. The CDR3 is made up of 14 amino acids. Germline CDR1 reads SNHLY; CDR2 reads FYNNEI. CDR3 region: CASSPQASTDTQYF. The CDR3 DNA reads TGTGCCAGCAGTCCTCAAGCTAGCACAGATACGCAGTATTTT.

The genes are TRBV18 and TRBJ1-2, with unresolved D. Trimming left V 3 bases short and J 6 bases short, with 8 bases between. Germline CDR1 is KGHSH and CDR2 is LQKENI. CDR3 size: 12 residues. DNA for the CDR3: TGTGCCAGCTCACCTATGGGAGATGGCTACACCTTC. Residues: CASSPMGDGYTF. Full variable domain (outside the CDR3, taken from reference TRBV18 and TRBJ1-2): NAGVMQNPRHLVRRRGQEARLRCSPMKGHSHVYWYRQLPEEGLKFMVYLQKENIIDESGMPKERFSAEFPKEGPSILRIQQVVRGDSAAYFCASSPMGDGYTFGSGTRLTVV.

The chain couples TRBV10-3 to TRBJ2-2, with 11 bases identical to TRBD2. This CDR3 has 16 amino acids. V gave up 6 bases and J gave up 5 bases; unmatched junction bases: 8. Looked up from germline, CDR1 is ENHRY and CDR2 is SYGVKD. The CDR3 DNA reads as TGTGCCATCAGCTTCACTAGCGGGAGTAGTACCGGGGAGCTGTTTTTT. It is translated as CAISFTSGSSTGELFF.

The chain has TRBV6-6 and TRBJ2-1; 11 bases map to TRBD2. The CDR3 contains 16 residues. Looked up from germline, CDR1 is MNHNY and CDR2 is SVGAGI (reference sequence). J was trimmed by 7 bases and V by 4 bases; bases with no gene match: 9. The CDR3 region is CASSSYGLAGWNEQFF. CDR3 DNA: TGTGCCAGCAGTTCCTATGGACTAGCGGGTTGGAATGAGCAGTTCTTC.